Included here is one TCR beta chain sequence, with context. Its antigen is not known. This entry belongs to a study of cytomegalovirus exposure and HLA in healthy donors. PCR involved 60 Vbeta and 13 Jbeta primers. Assay used: immunoSEQ multiplex PCR; TCRdb lists only in-frame clones, some missing. The data show about 130,000 clones, with over 60% seen just once and roughly 13% held by the top ten. General study results and limits: The availability of immune exposure information extended only to CMV serostatus. Later work associated more than 15,000 TCR beta sequences with HLA alleles at 0.05 false discovery rate.

This sequence originates from a woman aged 35 to 49 in good health and CMV-seropositive. The sample was PBMCs.

CDR3 nucleotides: TGCGCCAGCTCTGGTCAGGGGGCGCTTGGGGCCAACGTCCTGACTTTC. Translation gives CASSGQGALGANVLTF. The rearrangement links TRBV5-1 to TRBJ2-6, with 8 bases identical to TRBD1. J gave up 3 bases and V 7 bases, and 9 bases lay outside the gene matches. The CDR3 has 16 amino acids. CDR1 is SGHRS and CDR2 is YFSETQ in the germline V gene.